The next 27 T cell receptor beta chains were all read from a single sample in a study of cytomegalovirus exposure and HLA in healthy donors. The PCR made use of 60 Vbeta and 13 Jbeta primers. Assay used: immunoSEQ multiplex PCR; TCRdb lists only in-frame clones, some missing. The sample includes 100,000 to 150,000 clones, more than 65% of them seen just once. Sequencing was performed on PBMCs. The receptors shown here come from a male donor in good health and CMV-seropositive.

Only one count was recorded for this clone. The rearrangement links TRBV10-3 to TRBJ2-1, with D possibly matching TRBD2 (5 bases). CDR3 length: 18 residues. Germline V lookup: CDR1 ENHRY, CDR2 SYGVKD. V was cut by 6 bases and J by 1 base, with 22 bases left in between. In DNA, the CDR3 is TGTGCCATCAGCGCAGGACTGCGACCCGCCAAATCCTACAATGAGCAGTTCTTC. It specifies CAISAGLRPAKSYNEQFF.

The gene calls are TRBV28 and TRBJ2-5; TRBD2 matches at 7 bases. The germline gives CDR1 MDHEN, CDR2 SYDVKM. Trimming took 3 bases from V and 5 from J; bases not matched to a gene: 15. The CDR3 totals 17 residues. The CDR3 loop is CASSLASGGSGAETQYF. CDR3 bases: TGTGCCAGCAGTTTGGCTAGCGGAGGAAGTGGTGCGGAGACCCAGTACTTC.

The chain uses TRBV14 and TRBJ2-7; D remains unclear. This CDR3 is 14 amino acids long. From germline, CDR1 is SGHDN and CDR2 FVKESK. The V and J ends lost 5 bases and 6 bases respectively, with 17 bases between them. CDR3 protein: CASSTNVLWSEQYF. DNA for the CDR3: TGTGCCAGCAGCACCAACGTCCTATGGAGCGAGCAGTACTTC.

CDR3 bases: TGTGCCAGCAGTTTAGCGGGAGGTAGGACCGGGGAGCTGTTTTTT. It specifies CASSLAGGRTGELFF. The chain recombines TRBV27 with TRBJ2-2; 8 bases agree with TRBD2. This CDR3 spans 15 amino acids. V lost 2 bases, J lost 5 bases, and 4 bases stayed unmatched. The germline CDR1 and CDR2 sequences are MNHEY and SMNVEV (reference sequence).

This sequence joins TRBV4-2 and TRBJ2-6; 9 bases line up with TRBD1. The junction had 3 bases not matched to a gene; V was cut back by 6 bases and J by 0 bases. Germline V gives CDR1 LGHNA, CDR2 YNFKEQ. The CDR3 loop spans 16 amino acids. The CDR3 coding sequence is TGTGCCAGCAGACAGGGGGCTACCTCTGGGGCCAACGTCCTGACTTTC. Protein product: CASRQGATSGANVLTF.

This clone appeared a few times. The gene calls are TRBV10-3 and TRBJ1-2; D is uncertain. The CDR3 totals 13 residues. Germline CDR1 ENHRY, CDR2 SYGVKD. Trimming took 1 base from V and 8 from J, leaving 11 bases between them. CDR3: CAISEFGAEGYTF. In nucleotides, the CDR3 is TGTGCCATCAGTGAGTTCGGTGCTGAGGGCTACACCTTC.

The chain uses TRBV12-5 and TRBJ2-3; TRBD2 matches 7 bases. Germline CDR1 LGHNT, CDR2 FRNRAP. The CDR3 length is 14 residues. V lost 3 bases and J lost 0; bases outside the gene matches: 0. The chain's CDR3 is CASGFSGSTDTQYF. The CDR3 bases are TGTGCTAGTGGTTTTAGCGGGAGCACAGATACGCAGTATTTT.

This chain uses TRBV5-1 with TRBJ2-5; 7 nucleotides align to TRBD2. Germline values: CDR1 SGHRS, CDR2 YFSETQ. After removal of 4 bases from V and 1 base from J, the junction contained 7 bases not matched to a gene. This CDR3 has 15 amino acids. The CDR3 DNA reads TGCGCCAGCAGCCTAACGCGGGGGTCCCAAGAGACCCAGTACTTC. Its protein is CASSLTRGSQETQYF.

This chain uses TRBV4-1 with TRBJ2-1, with 9 bases that match TRBD2. The CDR3 extends over 14 amino acids. Germline-derived CDR1 and CDR2 are MGHRA and YSYEKL. The V segment lost 8 bases and the J segment 6 bases; nucleotides outside the gene matches: 8. In nucleotides, the CDR3 is TGCGCCAGCTCGCGGGAGGGCCTTATCAATGAGCAGTTCTTC. Encoded protein: CASSREGLINEQFF.

The genes are TRBV5-6 and TRBJ2-7, with TRBD1 as a possible D gene (5 bases). Germline loops: CDR1 SGHDT, CDR2 YYEEEE. This CDR3 region has 13 residues. V was trimmed by 3 bases and J by 2 bases, leaving 9 bases between them. The CDR3 nucleotides read TGTGCCAGCAGCTCACAGGACACCTACGAGCAGTACTTC. It is translated as CASSSQDTYEQYF.

V is TRBV14 and J is TRBJ2-3, with D possibly being TRBD1 (5 bases). This CDR3 is built from 13 residues. V lost 4 bases to trimming and J lost 4 bases, with 9 bases between them. In germline, CDR1 is SGHDN, CDR2 FVKESK. In DNA form, the CDR3 reads TGTGCCAGCAGCCTCTCAGGGCCAGATACGCAGTATTTT. It codes for CASSLSGPDTQYF. Filled out from reference TRBV14 and TRBJ2-3, the complete variable domain reads EAGVTQFPSHSVIEKGQTVTLRCDPISGHDNLYWYRRVMGKEIKFLLHFVKESKQDESGMPNNRFLAERTGGTYSTLKVQPAELEDSGVYFCASSLSGPDTQYFGPGTRLTVL.

The V gene is TRBV9, the J gene TRBJ2-3, with a weak D call TRBD2 (6 bases). CDR3 length equals 17 residues. Looked up from germline, CDR1 is SGDLS and CDR2 is YYNGEE. The V and J ends lost 4 bases and 1 base respectively, with 19 bases between them. CDR3 nucleotide sequence: TGTGCCAGCAGCTCCCCCTTGGGGGGTTTAGGCACAGATACGCAGTATTTT. The encoded protein is CASSSPLGGLGTDTQYF.

The V and J genes are TRBV5-1 and TRBJ2-4; D is possibly TRBD1 (6 bases). This CDR3 contains 12 residues. The germline V gene encodes CDR1 SGHRS and CDR2 YFSETQ. V lost 2 bases and J 12 bases, leaving 12 bases between the germline ends. The CDR3, as DNA: TGCGCCAGCAGCTTAGGCGAGGACAGTCAGTACTTC. Its translation: CASSLGEDSQYF.

This chain joins TRBV27 and TRBJ2-1, with 10 bases matching TRBD1. The V and J ends lost 3 bases and 6 bases, in that order; junction bases with no gene match: 5. This CDR3 is 15 amino acids long. Germline CDR1 and CDR2: MNHEY and SMNVEV (reference sequence). The CDR3 DNA sequence: TGTGCCAGCAGTTTCGGGACAGGGGTAGGCAATGAGCAGTTCTTC. It translates to CASSFGTGVGNEQFF.

The J gene is TRBJ2-7, the V gene TRBV4-1, with D perhaps TRBD1 (5 bases). The germline V and J ends were trimmed by 0 bases and 4 bases, with 13 bases remaining between them. Germline assignment: CDR1 MGHRA and CDR2 YSYEKL. This CDR3 is 15 amino acids long. CDR3 protein: CASSQDRNRRYEQYF. CDR3 in DNA: TGCGCCAGCAGCCAAGATAGGAACAGGCGGTACGAGCAGTACTTC.

CDR3 amino acids: CASSSPWTGVTIAGSPYEQYF. The CDR3 coding sequence is TGTGCCAGCAGTTCCCCTTGGACAGGAGTAACCATAGCGGGATCCCCCTACGAGCAGTACTTC. The rearrangement joins TRBV28 to TRBJ2-7; D might be TRBD2 (8 bases). Germline V gene data show CDR1 as MDHEN and CDR2 as SYDVKM. Trimming took off 4 bases at V and 2 bases at J, with 33 bases between the two ends. The CDR3 sequence is 21 residues long. Based on the CDR3 plus reference TRBV28 and TRBJ2-7, the full variable domain is DVKVTQSSRYLVKRTGEKVFLECVQDMDHENMFWYRQDPGLGLRLIYFSYDVKMKEKGDIPEGYSVSREKKERFSLILESASTNQTSMYLCASSSPWTGVTIAGSPYEQYFGPGTRLTVT.

The chain joins TRBV7-2 to TRBJ2-7; TRBD1 aligns across 7 bases. Looked up from germline, CDR1 is SGHTA and CDR2 is FQGNSA. After removal of 1 base from V and 2 bases from J, the junction contained 5 bases not matched to a gene. The CDR3 covers 15 residues. For the CDR3, the DNA is TGTGCCAGCAGCTTAGACAGGGACAGTACCTACGAGCAGTACTTC. Translated, it gives CASSLDRDSTYEQYF.

This clone was detected once. The CDR3 here is CASRGGAWKLFF. CDR3 bases: TGTGCCAGCAGGGGGGGGGCGTGGAAGCTGTTTTTT. The chain links TRBV28 to TRBJ1-4, with TRBD1 as a possible D gene (6 bases). V lost 6 bases to trimming and J lost 14 bases, with 16 bases between them. In germline, CDR1 is MDHEN, CDR2 SYDVKM. The CDR3 runs 12 residues.

The chain has TRBV19 and TRBJ2-4; TRBD1 is a possible D gene (6 bases). The germline gives CDR1 LNHDA, CDR2 SQIVND (reference sequence). The CDR3 sequence is 13 residues long. Trimming pared 7 bases from V and 6 bases from J, leaving 13 bases between. In DNA, the CDR3 is TGTGCCAGTACCGAGGGACAAAGAAACATTCAGTACTTC. It is translated as CASTEGQRNIQYF.

Within the sample, this clone is medium-sized. In nucleotides, the CDR3 is TGTGCCAGCAGCAACGACAGCTACAATGAGCAGTTCTTC. It translates to CASSNDSYNEQFF. The chain carries TRBV6-4 and TRBJ2-1; perhaps TRBD1 as D (5 bases). The CDR3 contains 13 residues. Trimming left V 6 bases short and J 3 bases short, with 9 bases between. Germline V lookup: CDR1 MRHNA, CDR2 SNTAGT.

For this clone: Sequence at one end of the junction differs from germline and may be a read error. The genes are TRBV7-9 and TRBJ2-3, with 8 bases fitting TRBD2. In germline, CDR1 is SEHNR, CDR2 FQNEAQ (reference sequence). The CDR3 contains 16 residues. CDR3 bases: TGTTCCAGCAGCTTACGGGTAGCGGGGAGCACAGATACGCAGTATTTT. Residues: CSSSLRVAGSTDTQYF. Complete variable domain (other parts from reference TRBV7-9 and TRBJ2-3): DTGVSQNPRHKITKRGQNVTFRCDPISEHNRLYWYRQTLGQGPEFLTYFQNEAQLEKSRLLSDRFSAERPKGSFSTLEIQRTEQGDSAMYLCSSSLRVAGSTDTQYFGPGTRLTVL.

The V gene is TRBV27, the J gene TRBJ2-7, with D tentatively TRBD2 (5 bases). Trimming cost V 5 bases and J 2 bases, with 22 bases left between them. Germline loops: CDR1 MNHEY, CDR2 SMNVEV (reference sequence). CDR3 length: 17 residues. The CDR3 DNA reads TGTGCCAGCAGTCCACTCAGCGGTCCAGGCAGGCCCTACGAGCAGTACTTC. It is translated as CASSPLSGPGRPYEQYF.

The chain couples TRBV6-5 to TRBJ2-7; 8 nucleotides line up with TRBD1. Germline CDR1 and CDR2: MNHEY and SVGAGI. This CDR3 is built from 15 residues. Unmatched junction bases numbered 7, after V lost 1 base and J lost 5 bases. CDR3 nucleotide sequence: TGTGCCAGCAGTTACTATCCAGGGGGCATGGACGAGCAGTACTTC. Amino acid sequence: CASSYYPGGMDEQYF.

The chain has TRBV13 and TRBJ2-3; D is possibly TRBD2 (5 bases). With 10 bases removed from V and 5 bases from J, the gap between germline ends came to 7 bases. CDR1 and CDR2 (germline): PRHDT, FYEKMQ (reference sequence). There are 10 residues in the CDR3. DNA of the CDR3: TGTGCCAACGGGGAAGATACGCAGTATTTT. It codes for CANGEDTQYF.

This chain connects TRBV7-2 to TRBJ1-3, with no clear D. CDR1 and CDR2 (germline): SGHTA, FQGNSA. The CDR3 has 13 amino acids. Trimming removed 1 base from V and 9 bases from J, with 10 bases in between. The DNA of the CDR3 is TGTGCCAGCAGCTTAGGTGTGGCCCGCACCATATATTTT. Translating gives CASSLGVARTIYF.

This clone was seen a few times. CDR3 nucleotides: TGTGCCAGCAGCTTCAGGGACAGTGATACGCAGTATTTT. This translates into CASSFRDSDTQYF. This chain connects TRBV5-4 to TRBJ2-3; 7 nucleotides agree with TRBD1. Germline CDR1 and CDR2: SGHNT and YYREEE (reference sequence). The CDR3 consists of 13 residues. Unmatched junction bases numbered 3, after V lost 2 bases and J lost 6 bases.

The chain carries TRBV6-1 and TRBJ1-6; D perhaps matches TRBD1 (6 bases). The length of the CDR3 is 14 residues. V was trimmed by 6 bases and J by 7 bases, leaving 13 bases between them. CDR1 is MNHNS and CDR2 is SASEGT in the germline V gene. DNA for the CDR3: TGTGCCAGCAGCACCGGGACACAAAATTCACCCCTCCACTTT. Its translation: CASSTGTQNSPLHF.